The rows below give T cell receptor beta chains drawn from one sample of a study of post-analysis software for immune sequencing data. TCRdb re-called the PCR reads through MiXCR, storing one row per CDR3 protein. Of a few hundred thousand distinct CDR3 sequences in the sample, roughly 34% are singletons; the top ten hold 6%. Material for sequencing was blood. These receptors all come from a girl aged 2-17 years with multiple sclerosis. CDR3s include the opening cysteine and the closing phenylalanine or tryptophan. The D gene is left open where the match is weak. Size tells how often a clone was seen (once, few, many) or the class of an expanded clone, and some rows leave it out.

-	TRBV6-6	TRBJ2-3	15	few	CASSYRQGRTDTQYF	TGTGCCAGCAGTTACCGCCAGGGCCGCACAGATACGCAGTATTTT
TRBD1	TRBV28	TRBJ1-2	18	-	CASSLPQFGTGGNYGYTF	TGTGCCAGCAGTTTACCCCAATTTGGGACAGGGGGTAACTATGGCTACACCTTC
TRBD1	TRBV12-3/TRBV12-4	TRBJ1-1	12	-	CASSPDRVIAFF	TGTGCCAGCAGCCCCGACAGGGTTATTGCTTTCTTT
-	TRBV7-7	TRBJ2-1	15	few	CASSLVESSYNEQFF	TGTGCTAGCAGCTTAGTCGAGAGCTCCTACAATGAGCAGTTCTTC
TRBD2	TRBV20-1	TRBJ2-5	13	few	CSTHWGGTETQYF	TGCAGTACCCACTGGGGGGGGACGGAGACCCAGTACTTC
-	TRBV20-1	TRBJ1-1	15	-	CSARDLEGLGTEAFF	TGCAGTGCTAGAGATTTGGAGGGATTGGGTACTGAAGCTTTCTTT
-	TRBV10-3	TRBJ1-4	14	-	CAIGGGGNSEKLFF	TGTGCCATCGGGGGCGGGGGCAATAGTGAAAAACTGTTTTTT
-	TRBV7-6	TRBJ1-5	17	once	CASSSGEGRGWNQPQHF	TGTGCCAGCAGCTCCGGGGAGGGCAGGGGCTGGAATCAGCCCCAGCATTTT
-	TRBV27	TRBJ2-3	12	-	CASSSLVGTQYF	TGTGCCAGCAGTTCCCTTGTGGGAACGCAGTATTTT
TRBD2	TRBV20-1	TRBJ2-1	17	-	CSARQGLAGGTYNEQFF	TGCAGTGCTAGGCAGGGACTAGCGGGGGGTACCTACAATGAGCAGTTCTTC
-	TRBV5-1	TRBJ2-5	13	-	CASLGPSQETQYF	TGCGCCAGCTTGGGACCCTCACAAGAGACCCAGTACTTC
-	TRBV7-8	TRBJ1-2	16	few	CASSTYQGVKNFGYTF	TGTGCCAGCAGCACGTACCAGGGAGTCAAAAACTTTGGCTACACCTTC
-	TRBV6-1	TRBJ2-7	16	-	CASSILLGERGGEQYF	TGTGCCAGCAGTATCCTACTGGGGGAGCGAGGCGGCGAGCAGTACTTC
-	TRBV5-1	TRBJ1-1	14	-	CASSATQGKAEAFF	TGCGCCAGCAGCGCGACCCAGGGTAAGGCTGAAGCTTTCTTT
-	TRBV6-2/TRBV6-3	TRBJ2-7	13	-	CASRGTRSYEQYF	TGTGCCAGCAGAGGGACTCGTTCCTACGAGCAGTACTTC
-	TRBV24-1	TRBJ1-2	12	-	CATRGDNYGYTF	TGTGCCACCAGGGGGGATAACTATGGCTACACCTTC
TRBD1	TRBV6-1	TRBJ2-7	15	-	CASSEGQTVSYEQYF	TGTGCCAGCAGCGAGGGACAGACAGTCTCCTACGAGCAGTACTTC
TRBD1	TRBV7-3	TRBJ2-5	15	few	CASSSLGTAQETQYF	TGTGCCAGCAGTTCACTAGGGACAGCCCAAGAGACCCAGTACTTC
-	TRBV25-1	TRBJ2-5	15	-	CASSESGWVGETQYF	TGTGCCAGCAGTGAATCCGGGTGGGTGGGAGAGACCCAGTACTTC
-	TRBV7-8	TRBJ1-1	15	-	CASSPGRGARTEAFF	TGTGCCAGCAGCCCCGGACGGGGGGCAAGGACTGAAGCTTTCTTT
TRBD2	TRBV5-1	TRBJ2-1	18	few	CASSLNVRVAGYYNEQFF	TGCGCCAGCAGCTTAAACGTACGGGTAGCGGGATACTACAATGAGCAGTTCTTC
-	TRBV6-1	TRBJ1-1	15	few	CASSLNLGMNTEAFF	TGTGCCAGCAGCCTGAACCTCGGGATGAACACTGAAGCTTTCTTT
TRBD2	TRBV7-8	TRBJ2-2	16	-	CASSLLSVGGSGELFF	TGTGCCAGCAGCTTGCTGTCCGTCGGGGGGAGTGGGGAGCTGTTTTTT
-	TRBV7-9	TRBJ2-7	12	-	CASSLAGSEQYF	TGTGCCAGCAGCTTAGCGGGCAGCGAGCAGTACTTC
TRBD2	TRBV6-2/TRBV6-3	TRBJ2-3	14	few	CASELAGGPDTQYF	TGTGCCTCCGAACTAGCGGGGGGGCCCGATACGCAGTATTTT
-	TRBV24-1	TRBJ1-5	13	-	CATSEEGSQPQHF	TGTGCCACCAGTGAAGAGGGGAGTCAGCCCCAGCATTTT
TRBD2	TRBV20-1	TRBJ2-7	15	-	CSARDMLAGGLEQYF	TGCAGTGCTAGAGATATGCTAGCGGGGGGGCTCGAGCAGTACTTC
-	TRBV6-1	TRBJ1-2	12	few	CASSEQSRGYTF	TGTGCCAGCAGTGAACAGTCTCGAGGCTACACCTTC
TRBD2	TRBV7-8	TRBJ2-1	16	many	CASSLEAGAVQDEQFF	TGTGCCAGCAGCTTAGAAGCGGGGGCAGTACAGGATGAGCAGTTCTTC
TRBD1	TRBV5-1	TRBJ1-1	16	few	CASSPYYRGRDTEAFF	TGCGCCAGCAGCCCCTACTACAGGGGGCGGGACACTGAAGCTTTCTTT
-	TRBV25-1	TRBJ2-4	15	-	CASSDSLYTKNIQYF	TGTGCCAGCAGTGATTCCCTCTACACCAAAAACATTCAGTACTTC
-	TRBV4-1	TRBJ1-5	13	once	CASSQDRTTFQHF	TGCGCCAGCAGCCAAGATCGGACGACATTCCAGCATTTT
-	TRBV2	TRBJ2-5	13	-	CTSSPDRTMEQYF	TGTACCAGCAGCCCGGACAGGACTATGGAGCAGTACTTC
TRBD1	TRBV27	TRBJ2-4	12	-	CASSLRQGEQYF	TGTGCCAGCAGTCTTCGACAGGGGGAGCAGTACTTC
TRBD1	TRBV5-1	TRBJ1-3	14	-	CASSAQGSGNTIYF	TGCGCCAGCAGCGCACAGGGGTCTGGAAACACCATATATTTT
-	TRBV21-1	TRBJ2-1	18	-	CASSGTSGRAKSYNEQFF	TGTGCCAGCAGCGGGACTAGCGGGAGGGCCAAATCCTACAATGAGCAGTTCTTC
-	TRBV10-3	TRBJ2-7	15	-	CAISSPGPGIGEQYF	TGTGCCATCAGTTCCCCGGGACCTGGGATAGGCGAGCAGTACTTC
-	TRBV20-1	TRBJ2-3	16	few	CSAETRGRGLTDTQYF	TGCAGTGCGGAGACCCGGGGCAGGGGTCTCACAGATACGCAGTATTTT
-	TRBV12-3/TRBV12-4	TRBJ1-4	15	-	CASSLRQGGDEKLFF	TGTGCCAGCAGTTTACGGCAGGGCGGAGACGAAAAACTGTTTTTT
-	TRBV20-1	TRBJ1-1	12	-	CSAETGDTEAFF	TGCAGTGCTGAGACTGGGGACACTGAAGCTTTCTTT
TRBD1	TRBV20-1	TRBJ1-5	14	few	CSASGTGLNQPQHF	TGCAGTGCTAGCGGGACAGGTCTTAATCAGCCCCAGCATTTT
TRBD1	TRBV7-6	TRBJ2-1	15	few	CASSLGRDRDNEQFF	TGTGCCAGCAGCTTAGGTCGGGACAGGGACAATGAGCAGTTCTTC
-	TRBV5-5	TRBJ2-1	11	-	CASSLGGRQFF	TGTGCCAGCAGCTTGGGGGGACGGCAGTTCTTC
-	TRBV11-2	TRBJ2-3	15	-	CASSLEELWTDTQYF	TGTGCCAGCAGCTTAGAGGAGCTCTGGACAGATACGCAGTATTTT
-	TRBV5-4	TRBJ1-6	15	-	CASSLYGSYNSPLHF	TGTGCCAGCAGCTTGTATGGCAGTTATAATTCACCCCTCCACTTT